A single sample is the source of the 10 T cell receptor beta chains below, sequenced in a study of metastatic and nonmetastatic thyroid tumors (dated by TCRdb to the early 2020s). Library preparation was by PCR. The listed sequencing device is Illumina HiSeq 4000. TCRdb redid the processing of the public reads, applying fastp at Q25 and MiXCR, and retained in-frame beta chains. This sample holds around 89,000 clones; more than 12% were observed only once. The biggest ten clones account for about 3.6% of the sample. None of the patients had been given any treatment before thyroid surgery. The sample was blood. The receptors derive from a female donor with papillary thyroid cancer or a benign thyroid nodule (not recorded which). Some clones in this sample may be carry-over from other donors' samples.

This clone was seen repeatedly, ten times or more. The chain combines TRBV11-3 with TRBJ1-1; a weak D match, TRBD1 (6 bases). Germline CDR1 reads SGHNT; CDR2 reads YENEEA. CDR3 length: 15 amino acids. Trimming shortened V by 4 bases and J by 1 base, and 13 bases separated the two germline ends. The CDR3 protein is CASSSRTAPNTEAFF. Written as DNA, the CDR3 is TGTGCCAGCAGCTCCAGGACAGCCCCGAACACTGAAGCTTTCTTT.

This clone was recorded at least ten times. This chain uses TRBV18 with TRBJ2-7, with D possibly being TRBD1 or TRBD2 (5 bases each). This CDR3 region has 15 residues. V gave up 4 bases and J gave up 2 bases, with 15 bases separating them. Germline-derived CDR1 and CDR2 are KGHSH and LQKENI. DNA for the CDR3: TGTGCCAGCTCACTCTCGGGACCCCGGGCCTACGAGCAGTACTTC. Its protein product is CASSLSGPRAYEQYF.

In its sample, this clone was seen many times. The sample has other DNA sequences that encode this CDR3 too. The chain has TRBV20-1 and TRBJ2-7; TRBD1 matches at 11 bases. This CDR3 is 13 amino acids long. V gave up 6 bases and J gave up 4 bases; unmatched junction bases: 5. Germline CDR1 DFQATT, CDR2 SNEGSKA (reference sequence). For the CDR3, the DNA is TGCAGTGCCCGGGGACAGGGGGATTACGAGCAGTACTTC. As protein: CSARGQGDYEQYF.

This clone was seen at least ten times. The chain combines TRBV27 with TRBJ2-7; 8 bases align to TRBD1. The germline CDR1 and CDR2 sequences are MNHEY and SMNVEV (reference sequence). This CDR3 region has 14 residues. The J segment lost 3 bases and the V segment lost 8 bases, leaving 9 bases of the junction unmatched. CDR3 sequence reads: CASRGQGRNYEQYF. CDR3 DNA sequence: TGTGCCAGCCGCGGACAGGGAAGAAACTACGAGCAGTACTTC.

The CDR3 DNA reads as TGTGCCAGCAGTGACGGGGGGGGGAACGATGAGCAGTTCTTC. Protein: CASSDGGGNDEQFF. V gene TRBV6-4 combines with J gene TRBJ2-1, with TRBD2 identical over 7 bases. Germline V lookup: CDR1 MRHNA, CDR2 SNTAGT. The CDR3 runs to 14 residues. J lost 8 bases, V lost 2 bases, and 6 bases had no gene match.

Concerning this clone: A much larger clone is a single base away; this may be a read error. Other DNA sequences in this specimen translate into the identical CDR3. This chain links TRBV20-1 with TRBJ1-1; a weak D match, TRBD1 (5 bases). The CDR3 runs 12 residues. Trimming cost V 5 bases and J 1 base, with 8 bases left between them. Germline V gene data show CDR1 as DFQATT and CDR2 as SNEGSKA (reference sequence). The CDR3 nucleotides are TGCAGTGCTGTAAGGGGGAACACTGAAGCTTTCTTT. It translates to CSAVRGNTEAFF.

This clone was seen many times. The chain employs TRBV11-2 and TRBJ2-5; 8 bases line up with TRBD2. The CDR3 is 17 amino acids. The V and J ends lost 1 base and 5 bases, in that order; junction bases with no gene match: 12. The V gene's germline CDR1 is SGHAT and CDR2 FQNNGV. CDR3 amino acids: CASSLGLGGAPVETQYF. The CDR3 DNA follows: TGTGCCAGCAGCTTAGGCCTCGGGGGGGCCCCTGTGGAGACCCAGTACTTC.

This clone turned up a few times. The rearrangement joins TRBV6-1 to TRBJ2-7, with unresolved D. The CDR3 has 13 amino acids. The V end was cut by 7 bases, the J end by 7 bases, with 17 bases between. Germline CDR1 and CDR2: MNHNS and SASEGT. Written as DNA, the CDR3 is TGTGCCAGCACCGGTGGGTTCTTGGTGGAGCAGTACTTC. Translated: CASTGGFLVEQYF.

This clone was seen only once. This could be a read error, since a much larger clone is one nucleotide away. The chain carries TRBV7-3 and TRBJ2-2, with 10 bases that match TRBD1. Per germline, CDR1 SGHTA and CDR2 FQGTGA. CDR3 length: 16 amino acids. CDR3 sequence reads: CASSLGGQGNTGDLFF. The CDR3, as DNA: TGTGCCAGCAGCTTAGGGGGACAGGGGAACACCGGGGACCTGTTTTTT. Together with reference TRBV7-3 and TRBJ2-2, the CDR3 gives the full variable domain: GAGVSQTPSNKVTEKGKYVELRCDPISGHTALYWYRQSLGQGPEFLIYFQGTGAADDSGLPNDRFFAVRPEGSVSTLKIQRTERGDSAVYLCASSLGGQGNTGDLFFGEGSRLTVL.

Many counts were recorded for this clone. The V call is TRBV27, the J call TRBJ2-3; D may be TRBD1 or TRBD2 (5 bases each). Per the germline V gene, CDR1 is MNHEY and CDR2 is SMNVEV (reference sequence). The CDR3 consists of 12 residues. Trimming stripped 6 bases from V and 6 bases from J, with 10 bases between. The CDR3 DNA sequence: TGTGCCAGCAGCCCGGGACGGGATACGCAGTATTTT. Protein sequence: CASSPGRDTQYF.